The entry that follows covers one TCR beta chain sequence. The V and J ends lost 1 base and 6 bases respectively, with 10 bases between them. Germline assignment: CDR1 SGHNT and CDR2 YYREEE (reference sequence). This CDR3 spans 13 amino acids. This sample is drawn from a study of blood T cell repertoires in COVID-19. Study-wide background: There were acute and convalescent COVID-19 samples, and they came from the United States, Italy and Spain. Sources were T cells, B-cell-depleted T cells, or PBMCs; the material itself was cDNA or gDNA.

Measured with immunoSEQ multiplex PCR; TCRdb has only the in-frame clones, and not every one. The data show about 140,000 clones, more than 80% seen once. This chain links TRBV5-4 with TRBJ1-1, with D perhaps matching TRBD1 (5 bases). The origin of this receptor is a human donor in a cohort sampled during active COVID-19. What was sequenced was peripheral blood. CDR3 sequence: CASSLPDSSEAFF. The CDR3 region has the DNA TGTGCCAGCAGCTTGCCCGACAGCTCTGAAGCTTTCTTT.